This is a list of T cell receptor beta chains from one sample in a study of blood T cell repertoires in COVID-19. TCRdb keeps only in-frame clones here, not all; method: immunoSEQ multiplex PCR. Among 83,000 or so clones listed, roughly 79% were seen once. The sequenced material came from peripheral blood. The receptors stem from a woman of 80 years or more with acute or convalescent COVID-19. The CDR3 runs from the conserved cysteine through the conserved F or W. D genes are given only for firm matches. Clone size, where shown, is once, few, many, or a class for clones that have expanded.

size	V	J	D	CDR3	DNA
-	TRBV7-3	TRBJ2-2	TRBD2	CASSPGLAGATGELFF	TGTGCCAGCAGCCCAGGACTAGCGGGAGCCACCGGGGAGCTGTTTTTT
-	TRBV5-6	TRBJ2-1	TRBD1	CASSRDRLSGYNEQFF	TGTGCCAGCAGCCGGGACAGGCTTTCGGGGTACAATGAGCAGTTCTTC
many	TRBV27	TRBJ2-5	-	CASSFSNTRETQYF	TGTGCCAGCAGTTTCTCGAACACGCGGGAGACCCAGTACTTC
-	TRBV21-1	TRBJ2-2	-	CASSKVQGSTGELFF	TGTGCCAGCAGCAAAGTGCAGGGGTCCACCGGGGAGCTGTTTTTT
-	TRBV7-7	TRBJ2-2	TRBD2	CASSPGLAGVSAGELFF	TGTGCTAGCAGCCCGGGACTAGCGGGAGTTTCGGCCGGGGAGCTGTTTTTT
few	TRBV19	TRBJ1-2	TRBD1	CASSILQGGTGYTF	TGTGCCAGTAGTATACTACAGGGGGGTACTGGCTACACCTTC
few	TRBV3-1/TRBV3-2	TRBJ1-4	-	CASSQGGAGKLFF	TGTGCCAGCAGCCAAGGAGGCGCGGGAAAACTGTTTTTT
-	TRBV3-1/TRBV3-2	TRBJ2-7	-	CASSQGGGGIEQYF	TGTGCCAGCAGCCAAGGTGGAGGGGGCATCGAGCAGTACTTC
many	TRBV5-1	TRBJ1-2	-	CASSLLRGAGGYTF	TGCGCCAGCAGCTTGCTTCGTGGGGCAGGTGGCTACACCTTC
-	TRBV6-2/TRBV6-3	TRBJ2-3	TRBD2	CASSSPGLGTDTQYF	TGTGCCAGCAGTTCGCCGGGACTAGGCACAGATACGCAGTATTTT
once	TRBV2	TRBJ1-6	-	CASGRGEVASPLHF	TGTGCCAGCGGCCGGGGGGAGGTGGCATCACCCCTCCACTTT
few	TRBV4-3	TRBJ2-2	TRBD2	CASSQEIGLAGTNTGELFF	TGCGCCAGCAGCCAAGAGATTGGACTAGCGGGAACGAACACCGGGGAGCTGTTTTTT
-	TRBV18	TRBJ1-2	-	CASSPPSTAQDYTF	TGTGCCAGCTCACCACCTTCGACAGCCCAAGACTACACCTTC
-	TRBV4-2	TRBJ2-5	TRBD2	CASSQGTSGAETQYF	TGTGCCAGCAGCCAAGGTACTAGCGGGGCAGAGACCCAGTACTTC
-	TRBV7-2	TRBJ2-3	TRBD2	CASSRSSGRAGADTQYF	TGTGCCAGCAGCCGTTCTAGCGGGAGGGCAGGGGCAGATACGCAGTATTTT
once	TRBV6-5	TRBJ1-5	-	CASRVGGGVNQPQHF	TGTGCCAGCAGGGTGGGGGGGGGAGTAAATCAGCCCCAGCATTTT
-	TRBV5-6	TRBJ2-1	-	CASSPGAQQRTYNEQFF	TGTGCCAGCAGCCCTGGCGCCCAGCAGCGAACCTACAATGAGCAGTTCTTC
-	TRBV4-3	TRBJ2-1	TRBD1	CASSKGQGGNEQFF	TGCGCCAGCAGTAAAGGACAGGGTGGCAATGAGCAGTTCTTC
-	TRBV18	TRBJ2-1	-	CASSPSEGSVEQFF	TGTGCCAGCTCACCAAGTGAGGGATCGGTTGAGCAGTTCTTC